The entry that follows covers one T cell receptor beta chain sequence. The data derive from a study of blood T cell repertoires in COVID-19. About the study: Acute-phase and convalescent COVID-19 samples originated in the United States, Italy and Spain. The cDNA or gDNA used as material had been derived from T cells, B-cell-depleted T cells, or PBMCs.

In the source study's methods: Scientists estimated how many nucleated cells there were by amplifying reference gene primers. Sequenced by immunoSEQ multiplex PCR; TCRdb stores in-frame clones only, minus some. That table gives V, J and clone size, and the DNA gave D and trimming. The data show more than 400,000 clones, with around 85% seen just once and approximately 2.9% held by the top ten. The receptor was isolated from a human donor in a cohort sampled during active COVID-19. Sequencing was done on a sample of peripheral blood.

In DNA, the CDR3 is TGTGCCAGCAGTTTATTGGGACAGGATTTAATCTACGAGCAGTACTTC. Protein product: CASSLLGQDLIYEQYF. The rearrangement joins TRBV28 to TRBJ2-7, with 8 bases matching TRBD1. CDR1 is MDHEN, CDR2 SYDVKM, per germline. The CDR3 sequence is 16 residues long. The V and J ends lost 1 base and 3 bases, in that order; junction bases with no gene match: 8.